Listed below are T cell receptor beta chains from one sample, sequenced in a study of OX40 agonist ivuxolimab in advanced cancers. Libraries were prepared by immunoSEQ multiplex PCR; TCRdb keeps only in-frame clonotypes and omits some of them. The sample shows some 22,000 clones, around 87% of them seen only once. Specimen: CD4+ or CD8+ T cells sorted from blood, collected in a trial of the OX40 agonist ivuxolimab. The source of these receptors is an adult with an advanced solid tumor such as melanoma, head and neck, liver or kidney cancer. Each CDR3 is given without its conserved first and last residue. Some rows mark clone size as missing; the rest say once, few, many or name a class of expanded clone.

ASSFLQGPDPEAF,.,TRBJ1-1,TRBV27
ASSAPGQGMSPLH,few,TRBJ1-6,TRBV9
ASSYFGEPYNEQF,.,TRBJ2-1,TRBV6-5
ASSYDSPELLNQPQH,.,TRBJ1-5,TRBV28
ASIGGNEQF,.,TRBJ2-1,TRBV27
ASSLTGTGGTGELF,.,TRBJ2-2,TRBV19
ASSTPGQGTYEQY,.,TRBJ2-7,TRBV25-1
ASSIVLGGDYNEQF,.,TRBJ2-1,TRBV19
VRSLGFYGYT,.,TRBJ1-2,TRBV7-5
ASSDSGTGHGYT,.,TRBJ1-2,TRBV6-4
ASSEPSQETQY,.,TRBJ2-5,TRBV7-8
ASSYTGMSTDTQY,once,TRBJ2-3,TRBV6-6
ASSIVYENTEAF,.,TRBJ1-1,TRBV19
ASFGHVNTGELF,.,TRBJ2-2,TRBV12-5
ASSLDSPYEQY,.,TRBJ2-7,TRBV28
ASSRLGTGELF,few,TRBJ2-2,TRBV7-2
ASSVDSSLTYEQY,few,TRBJ2-7,TRBV9
ASSSHSPGTGGWSYEQY,.,TRBJ2-7,TRBV19
ASSPGGDGYEQY,.,TRBJ2-7,TRBV19
ASSYNPGSNQPQH,.,TRBJ1-5,TRBV14
ASSSPGQGANEQF,.,TRBJ2-1,TRBV5-4
ASSLSTVAWYGYT,.,TRBJ1-2,TRBV7-9
ASSPGLDYNEQF,.,TRBJ2-1,TRBV6-5
ASSLGPAGGGNEQF,.,TRBJ2-1,TRBV7-6
ASSLGTGELF,.,TRBJ2-2,TRBV7-3
AWSRVVLGTEAF,.,TRBJ1-1,TRBV30
ASSEGRVYYGYT,.,TRBJ1-2,TRBV6-1
ASSQAPADYGYT,.,TRBJ1-2,TRBV4-3
ASSPRGLSGNTIY,.,TRBJ1-3,TRBV5-1
SVPLTVNYGYT,.,TRBJ1-2,TRBV29-1
ASSVGLADTQY,.,TRBJ2-3,TRBV5-6
ASSSDTGELF,.,TRBJ2-2,TRBV7-6
ASSSTGSTEAF,.,TRBJ1-1,TRBV28
ASSLVIGRGYEQY,.,TRBJ2-7,TRBV5-5
ASSNRLADQETQY,few,TRBJ2-5,TRBV7-8